This TCR beta chain was identified during a study of T cell clones after liver transplantation. General study points: The donor-reactive repertoire was only partly measurable in a couple of subjects, lacking donor cells.

V was clipped by 3 bases and J by 11 bases, with 17 bases between them. Germline V CDR1 and CDR2: PRHDT, FYEKMQ (reference sequence). CDR3 length: 13 residues. A word on this clone: Its specificity is unknown.

TCRdb's table, derived via immunoSEQ multiplex PCR, lists solely in-frame clones and lacks some. The sample comprises about 80,000 clones, over 80% of which are singletons, and roughly 0.44% rests with the top ten. The chain combines TRBV13 with TRBJ2-7, with D perhaps given as TRBD1 or TRBD2 (5 bases each). Sequences were derived from CD4+ T cells from blood, sampled around 45 months after liver transplant. The TCR comes from a human patient who received a liver transplant. A share of the T cells may be of graft donor origin. CDR3 sequence reads: CASSLADYGGKYF. The CDR3 nucleotides are TGTGCCAGCAGCTTGGCCGACTATGGGGGAAAGTACTTC.